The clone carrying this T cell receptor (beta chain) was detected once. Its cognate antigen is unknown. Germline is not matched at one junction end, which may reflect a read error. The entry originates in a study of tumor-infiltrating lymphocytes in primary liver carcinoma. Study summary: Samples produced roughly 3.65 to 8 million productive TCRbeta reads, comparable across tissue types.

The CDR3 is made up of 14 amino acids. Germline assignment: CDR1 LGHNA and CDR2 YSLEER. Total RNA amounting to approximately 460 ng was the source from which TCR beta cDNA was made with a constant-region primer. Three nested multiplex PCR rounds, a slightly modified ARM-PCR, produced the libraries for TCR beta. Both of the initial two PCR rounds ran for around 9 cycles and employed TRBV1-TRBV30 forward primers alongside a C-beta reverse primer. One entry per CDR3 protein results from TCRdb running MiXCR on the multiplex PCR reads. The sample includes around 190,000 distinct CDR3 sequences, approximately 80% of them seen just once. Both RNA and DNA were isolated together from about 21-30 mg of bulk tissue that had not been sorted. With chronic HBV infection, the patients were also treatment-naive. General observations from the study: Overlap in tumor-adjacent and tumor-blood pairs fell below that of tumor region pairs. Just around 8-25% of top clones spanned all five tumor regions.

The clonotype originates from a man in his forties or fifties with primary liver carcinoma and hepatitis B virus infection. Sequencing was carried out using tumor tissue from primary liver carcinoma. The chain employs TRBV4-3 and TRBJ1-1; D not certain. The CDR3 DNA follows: TGCGCCAGCAGCCAAGATACTAAGAACACTCAAGCTTTCTTC. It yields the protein CASSQDTKNTQAFF.